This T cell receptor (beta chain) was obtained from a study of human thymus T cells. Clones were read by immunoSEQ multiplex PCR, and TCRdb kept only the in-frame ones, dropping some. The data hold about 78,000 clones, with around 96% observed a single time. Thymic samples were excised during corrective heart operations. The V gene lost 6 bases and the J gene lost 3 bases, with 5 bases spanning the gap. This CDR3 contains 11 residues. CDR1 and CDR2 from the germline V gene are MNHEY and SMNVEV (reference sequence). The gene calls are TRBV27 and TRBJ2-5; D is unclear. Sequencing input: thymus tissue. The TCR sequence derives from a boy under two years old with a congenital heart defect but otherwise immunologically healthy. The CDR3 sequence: CASREKETQYF. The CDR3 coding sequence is TGTGCCAGCAGGGAGAAAGAGACCCAGTACTTC.